Sequencing of this TCR beta chain was carried out in a study of Graves' ophthalmopathy and Graves' hyperthyroidism. Study-wide results and limits: Blood also held most thyroid clonotypes expanded above 0.001 frequency.

From RNA, the CDR3 regions of TCR beta chains were amplified and sequenced. An opening RT-PCR round employed HTBI primers and preceded a second-round multiplex PCR. MiXCR was run by TCRdb on the multiplex PCR reads, yielding one entry per CDR3 protein. The table shows around 470,000 distinct CDR3 sequences, with 13% to 15% occurring only once. This CDR3 is 15 amino acids long. The germline V gene has CDR1 SGHRS and CDR2 YFSETQ. V lost 7 bases and J lost 1, with 17 bases in between. This clonotype came up many times. The antigen is undetermined. The chain uses TRBV5-1 and TRBJ1-1, with D maybe TRBD1 (6 bases). The sequence came from a woman under 40 with Graves' ophthalmopathy. The sample was blood. The CDR3 sequence is CASRVLPGQNTEAFF. CDR3 bases: TGCGCCAGCCGAGTACTGCCGGGACAGAACACTGAAGCTTTCTTT.